The next 2 T cell receptor beta chains were all read from a single sample in a study of T cell changes during pregnancy in multiple sclerosis (dated by TCRdb to the late 2010s). Library prep was done by the immunoSEQ multiplex PCR assay. TCRdb took this table from immuneACCESS and kept in-frame rearrangements with V and J called. Such tables lack part of the clones; where checked against another copy, unresolved V genes explain under half of the gap, and the rest is unexplained. This sample gives 70,000 to 95,000 clones in total; approximately 92% of them show up just once. Around 4% of the sample belongs to the ten largest clones. The sequenced sample was peripheral blood, obtained in the first trimester of pregnancy. The receptors derive from a female donor with multiple sclerosis, enrolled in a pregnancy study.

The chain employs TRBV15 and TRBJ2-4, with 8 positions matching TRBD1. The CDR3 runs to 14 residues. V was pared by 3 bases and J by 9 bases, with 7 bases of the junction left unmatched. Germline V gene data show CDR1 as LNHNV and CDR2 as YYDKDF (reference sequence). The CDR3 DNA sequence: TGTGCCACCAGCAGGGCTGGACAGGGAAGCATTCAGTACTTC. This codes for CATSRAGQGSIQYF.

This chain joins TRBV2 and TRBJ1-6; D unclear. V was pared by 3 bases and J by 4 bases, with 7 bases between. The CDR3 spans 14 residues. Germline values: CDR1 SNHLY, CDR2 FYNNEI. The DNA of the CDR3 is TGTGCCAGCAGTGATGGGCAGTATAATTCACCCCTCCACTTT. It yields the protein CASSDGQYNSPLHF.